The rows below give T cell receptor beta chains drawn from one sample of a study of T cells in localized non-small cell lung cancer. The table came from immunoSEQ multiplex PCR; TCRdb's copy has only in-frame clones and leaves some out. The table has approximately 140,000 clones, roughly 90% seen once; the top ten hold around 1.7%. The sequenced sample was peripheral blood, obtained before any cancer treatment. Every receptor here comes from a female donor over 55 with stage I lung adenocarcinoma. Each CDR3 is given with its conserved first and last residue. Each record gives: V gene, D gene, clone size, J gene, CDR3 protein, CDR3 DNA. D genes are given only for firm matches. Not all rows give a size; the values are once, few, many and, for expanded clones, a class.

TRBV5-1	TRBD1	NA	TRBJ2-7	CASSSQGTGAYEQYF	TGCGCCAGCAGCTCTCAAGGGACAGGGGCCTACGAGCAGTACTTC
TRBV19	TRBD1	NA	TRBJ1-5	CASSLSALPGTGSNQPQHF	TGTGCCAGTAGTCTATCCGCTCTCCCCGGGACAGGTAGCAATCAGCCCCAGCATTTT
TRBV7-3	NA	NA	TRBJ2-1	CASSKYNEQFF	TGTGCCAGCAGCAAGTACAATGAGCAGTTCTTC
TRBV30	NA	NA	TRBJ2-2	CAWSVLIGELFF	TGTGCCTGGAGTGTACTTATCGGGGAGCTGTTTTTT
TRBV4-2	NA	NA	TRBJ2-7	CASSQEAGTSSYEQYF	TGTGCCAGCAGCCAAGAAGCCGGAACAAGCTCCTACGAGCAGTACTTC
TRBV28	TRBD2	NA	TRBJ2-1	CASSPLGLAGASEQFF	TGTGCCAGCAGTCCCCTAGGGCTAGCGGGAGCCAGTGAGCAGTTCTTC
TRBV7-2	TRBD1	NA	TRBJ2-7	CASSLTPSGTGLNEQYF	TGTGCCAGCAGCTTAACTCCAAGTGGGACAGGGTTGAACGAGCAGTACTTC
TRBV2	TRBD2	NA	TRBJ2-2	CASRGLAGVAGELFF	TGTGCCAGCAGGGGACTAGCGGGAGTAGCCGGGGAGCTGTTTTTT
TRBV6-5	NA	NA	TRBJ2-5	CASSYIRSNNPPLQYF	TGTGCCAGCAGTTACATTCGCTCTAATAACCCCCCCCTCCAGTACTTC
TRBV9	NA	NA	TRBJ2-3	CASSVEGWPDTQYF	TGTGCCAGCAGCGTAGAAGGGTGGCCAGATACGCAGTATTTT
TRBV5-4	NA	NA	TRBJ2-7	CASRSGRELYEQYF	TGTGCCAGCAGGTCTGGTCGGGAGCTTTACGAGCAGTACTTC
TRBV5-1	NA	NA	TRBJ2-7	CASSLGGTSSYEQYF	TGCGCCAGCAGCTTGGGTGGGACCAGCTCCTACGAGCAGTACTTC
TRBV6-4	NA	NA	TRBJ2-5	CASSANEQETQYF	TGTGCCAGCTCGGCCAACGAACAAGAGACCCAGTACTTC
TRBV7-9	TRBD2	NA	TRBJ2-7	CASSFGLAGNYEQYF	TGTGCCAGCAGCTTCGGACTAGCGGGGAATTACGAGCAGTACTTC
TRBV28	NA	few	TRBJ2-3	CASSSSGPPSTDTQYF	TGTGCCAGCAGCTCTTCCGGGCCGCCTAGCACAGATACGCAGTATTTT
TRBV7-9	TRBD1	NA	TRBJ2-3	CASSLPRTGTDTQYF	TGTGCCAGCAGCTTACCTCGGACAGGGACAGATACGCAGTATTTT
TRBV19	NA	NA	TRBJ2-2	CASSPRGRPGELFF	TGTGCCAGTAGCCCTAGAGGACGGCCCGGGGAGCTGTTTTTT
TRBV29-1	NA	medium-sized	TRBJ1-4	CSVGRGNNEKLFF	TGCAGCGTTGGGCGGGGGAATAATGAAAAACTGTTTTTT
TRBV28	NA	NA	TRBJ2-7	CASSFVGGSYEQYF	TGTGCCAGCAGTTTTGTTGGGGGCTCCTACGAGCAGTACTTC
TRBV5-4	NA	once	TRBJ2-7	CASSLPRTASYEQYF	TGTGCCAGCAGCTTGCCCCGCACAGCTAGCTACGAGCAGTACTTC
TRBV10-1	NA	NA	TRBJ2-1	CASSESGRGGHEQFF	TGCGCCAGCAGTGAGTCTGGCAGGGGAGGCCATGAGCAGTTCTTC
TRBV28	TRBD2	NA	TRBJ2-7	CASSFGGVLYEQYF	TGTGCCAGCAGTTTCGGGGGGGTACTCTACGAGCAGTACTTC
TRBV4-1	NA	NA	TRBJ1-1	CASSPQRTTTEAFF	TGCGCCAGCAGCCCGCAAAGGACAACCACTGAAGCTTTCTTT
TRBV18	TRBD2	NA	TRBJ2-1	CASSPRTTGGMGNEQFF	TGTGCCAGCTCACCACGTACGACGGGAGGTATGGGCAATGAGCAGTTCTTC
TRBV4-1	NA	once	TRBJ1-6	CASSQFSPYSPLHF	TGCGCCAGCAGCCAATTTAGCCCATATTCACCCCTCCACTTT
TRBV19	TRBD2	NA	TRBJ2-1	CASSATSGRYNEQFF	TGTGCCAGTAGTGCGACTAGCGGGAGGTACAATGAGCAGTTCTTC
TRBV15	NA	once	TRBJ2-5	CATSRDLGARETQYF	TGTGCCACCAGCAGAGATCTGGGGGCCCGGGAGACCCAGTACTTC
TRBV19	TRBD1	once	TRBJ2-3	CASRGQGTTDTQYF	TGTGCCAGTAGGGGACAGGGGACCACAGATACGCAGTATTTT
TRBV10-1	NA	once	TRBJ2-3	CARLGVLTDTQYF	TGCGCCAGGTTAGGTGTTCTCACAGATACGCAGTATTTT
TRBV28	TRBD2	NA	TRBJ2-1	CASRIGLAGTYNEQFF	TGTGCCAGCAGAATCGGACTAGCGGGAACCTACAATGAGCAGTTCTTC
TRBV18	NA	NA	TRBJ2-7	CASSPQQLSPYEQYF	TGTGCCAGCTCACCACAACAGCTAAGCCCCTACGAGCAGTACTTC
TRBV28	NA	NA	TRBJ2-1	CASSLQGRGNEQFF	TGTGCCAGCAGTTTACAGGGAAGGGGCAATGAGCAGTTCTTC
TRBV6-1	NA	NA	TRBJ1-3	CASSGDNGNTIYF	TGTGCCAGCAGTGGGGATAATGGAAACACCATATATTTT
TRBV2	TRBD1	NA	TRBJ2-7	CASSQTGVEQYF	TGTGCCAGCAGTCAGACAGGGGTCGAGCAGTACTTC
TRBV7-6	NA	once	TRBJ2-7	CASSSRSGQAEQYF	TGTGCCAGCAGCTCCCGTTCAGGACAAGCCGAGCAGTACTTC
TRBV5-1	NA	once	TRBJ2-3	CASTRDYSTDTQYF	TGCGCCAGCACGCGGGATTACAGCACAGATACGCAGTATTTT
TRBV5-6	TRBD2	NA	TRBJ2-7	CASSLALGTSGRGYF	TGTGCCAGCAGCTTGGCCCTTGGTACTAGCGGGAGAGGGTACTTC
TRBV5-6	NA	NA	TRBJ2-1	CASSSGRGFDEQFF	TGTGCCAGCAGCTCGGGCCGGGGGTTCGATGAGCAGTTCTTC